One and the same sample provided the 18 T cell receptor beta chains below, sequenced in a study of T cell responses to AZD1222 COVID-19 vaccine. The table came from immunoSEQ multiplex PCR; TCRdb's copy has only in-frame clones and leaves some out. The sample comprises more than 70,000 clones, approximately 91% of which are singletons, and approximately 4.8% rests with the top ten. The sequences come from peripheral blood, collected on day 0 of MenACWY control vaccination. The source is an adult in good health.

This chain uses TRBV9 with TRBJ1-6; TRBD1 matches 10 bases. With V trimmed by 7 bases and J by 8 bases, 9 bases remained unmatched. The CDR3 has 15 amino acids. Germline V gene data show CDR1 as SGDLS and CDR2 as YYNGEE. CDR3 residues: CASGDGDRGDSPLHF. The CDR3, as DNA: TGTGCCAGCGGGGATGGGGACAGGGGTGATTCACCCCTCCACTTT.

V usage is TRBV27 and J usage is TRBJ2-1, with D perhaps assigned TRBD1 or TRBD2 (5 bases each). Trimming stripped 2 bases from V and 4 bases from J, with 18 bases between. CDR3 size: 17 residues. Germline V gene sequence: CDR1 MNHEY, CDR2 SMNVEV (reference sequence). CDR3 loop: CASSLRGELSPYNEQFF. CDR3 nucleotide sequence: TGTGCCAGCAGTTTACGAGGGGAGCTTTCCCCTTACAATGAGCAGTTCTTC.

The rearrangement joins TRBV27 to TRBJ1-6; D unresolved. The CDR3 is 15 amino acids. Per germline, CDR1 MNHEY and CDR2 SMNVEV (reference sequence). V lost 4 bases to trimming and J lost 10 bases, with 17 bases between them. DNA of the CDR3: TGTGCCAGCAGTTCCTCTTGGGGAGGGCAATCACCCCTCCACTTT. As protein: CASSSSWGGQSPLHF.

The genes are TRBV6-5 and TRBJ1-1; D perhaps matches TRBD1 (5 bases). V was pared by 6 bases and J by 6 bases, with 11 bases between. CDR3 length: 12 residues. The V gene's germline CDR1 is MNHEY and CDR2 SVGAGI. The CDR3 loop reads CASRQGRSEAFF. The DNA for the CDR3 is TGTGCCAGCAGGCAGGGTAGGTCTGAAGCTTTCTTT.

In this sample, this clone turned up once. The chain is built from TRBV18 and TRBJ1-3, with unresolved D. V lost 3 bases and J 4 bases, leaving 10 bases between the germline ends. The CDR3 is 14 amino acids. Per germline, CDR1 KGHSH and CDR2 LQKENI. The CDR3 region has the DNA TGTGCCAGCTCACCCCCCGGCGGAGGAAACACCATATATTTT. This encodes CASSPPGGGNTIYF.

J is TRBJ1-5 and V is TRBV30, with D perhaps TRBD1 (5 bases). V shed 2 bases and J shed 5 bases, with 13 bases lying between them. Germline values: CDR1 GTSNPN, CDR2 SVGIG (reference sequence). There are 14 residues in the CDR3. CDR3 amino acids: CAWSRGLGDQPQHF. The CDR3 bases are TGTGCCTGGAGTAGGGGCTTGGGAGATCAGCCCCAGCATTTT.

The CDR3 is CASRSTEPTRANYGYTF. In nucleotides, the CDR3 is TGTGCCAGCAGGTCGACGGAACCGACAAGAGCTAACTATGGCTACACCTTC. The V and J genes are TRBV27 and TRBJ1-2, with D uncertain. The CDR3 has 17 amino acids. The V and J ends lost 6 bases and 0 bases respectively, with 20 bases between them. Germline V lookup: CDR1 MNHEY, CDR2 SMNVEV (reference sequence).

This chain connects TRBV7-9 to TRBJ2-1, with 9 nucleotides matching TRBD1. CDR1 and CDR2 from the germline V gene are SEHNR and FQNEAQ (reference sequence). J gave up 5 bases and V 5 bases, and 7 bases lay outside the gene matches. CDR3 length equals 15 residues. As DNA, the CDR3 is TGTGCCAGCAGCAATACAGGGGGCGCCCACAATGAGCAGTTCTTC. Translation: CASSNTGGAHNEQFF.

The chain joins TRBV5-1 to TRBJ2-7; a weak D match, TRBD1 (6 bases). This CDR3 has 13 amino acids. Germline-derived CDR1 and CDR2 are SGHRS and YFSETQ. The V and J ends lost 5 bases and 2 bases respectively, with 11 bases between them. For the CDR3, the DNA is TGCGCCAGCAGTATGGACAGCACCTACGAGCAGTACTTC. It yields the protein CASSMDSTYEQYF.

This chain's CDR3 is CASSQDLGGWETQYF. For the CDR3, the DNA is TGCGCCAGCAGCCAAGACTTAGGGGGTTGGGAGACCCAGTACTTC. This chain uses TRBV4-1 with TRBJ2-5; maybe TRBD1 (6 bases). This CDR3 has 15 residues. Trimming stripped 0 bases from V and 5 bases from J, with 13 bases between. Germline V gene sequence: CDR1 MGHRA, CDR2 YSYEKL.

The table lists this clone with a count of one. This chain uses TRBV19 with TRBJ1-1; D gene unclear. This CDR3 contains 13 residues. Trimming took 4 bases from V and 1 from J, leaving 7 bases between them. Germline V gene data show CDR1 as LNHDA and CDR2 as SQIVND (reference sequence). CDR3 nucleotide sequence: TGTGCCAGTAGTAGGAGGGCGAACACTGAAGCTTTCTTT. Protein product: CASSRRANTEAFF.

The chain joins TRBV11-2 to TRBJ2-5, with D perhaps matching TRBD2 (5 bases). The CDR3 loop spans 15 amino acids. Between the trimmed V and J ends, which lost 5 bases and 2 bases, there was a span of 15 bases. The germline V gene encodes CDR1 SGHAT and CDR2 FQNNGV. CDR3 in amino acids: CASSPTIGDQETQYF. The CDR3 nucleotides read TGTGCCAGCAGCCCGACGATCGGGGATCAAGAGACCCAGTACTTC. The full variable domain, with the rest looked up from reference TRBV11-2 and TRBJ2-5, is EAGVAQSPRYKIIEKRQSVAFWCNPISGHATLYWYQQILGQGPKLLIQFQNNGVVDDSQLPKDRFSAERLKGVDSTLKIQPAKLEDSAVYLCASSPTIGDQETQYFGPGTRLLVL.

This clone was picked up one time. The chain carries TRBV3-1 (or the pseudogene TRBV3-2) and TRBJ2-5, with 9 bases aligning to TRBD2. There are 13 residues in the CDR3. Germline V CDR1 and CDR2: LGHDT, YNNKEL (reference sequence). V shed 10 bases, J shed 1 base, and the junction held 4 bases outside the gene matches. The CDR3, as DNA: TGTGCCATCGCGGGGGGGATCCAAGAGACCCAGTACTTC. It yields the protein CAIAGGIQETQYF.

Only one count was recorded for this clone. The CDR3 here is CASSQTTGPYGYTF. The CDR3, as DNA: TGCGCCAGCAGCCAAACTACAGGGCCCTATGGCTACACCTTC. The chain employs TRBV4-1 and TRBJ1-2; possibly TRBD1 for D (6 bases). This CDR3 spans 14 amino acids. Deletions cut 2 bases from V and 4 bases from J, with 11 bases between. Germline V gene data show CDR1 as MGHRA and CDR2 as YSYEKL.

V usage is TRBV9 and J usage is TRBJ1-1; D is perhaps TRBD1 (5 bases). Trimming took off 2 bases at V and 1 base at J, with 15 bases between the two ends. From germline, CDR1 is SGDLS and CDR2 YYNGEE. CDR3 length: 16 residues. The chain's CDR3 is CASSVGAGSSNTEAFF. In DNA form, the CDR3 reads TGTGCCAGCAGCGTTGGGGCAGGGTCGTCGAACACTGAAGCTTTCTTT.

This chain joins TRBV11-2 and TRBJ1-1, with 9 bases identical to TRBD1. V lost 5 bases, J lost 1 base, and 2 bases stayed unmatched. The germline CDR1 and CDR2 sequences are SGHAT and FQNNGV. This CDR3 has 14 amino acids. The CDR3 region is CASSMGQGNTEAFF. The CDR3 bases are TGTGCCAGCAGCATGGGACAGGGGAACACTGAAGCTTTCTTT.

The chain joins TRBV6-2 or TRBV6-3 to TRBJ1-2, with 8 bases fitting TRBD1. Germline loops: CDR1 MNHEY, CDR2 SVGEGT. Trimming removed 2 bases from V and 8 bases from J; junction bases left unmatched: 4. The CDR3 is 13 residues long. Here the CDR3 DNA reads TGTGCCAGCAGTTACGGACAGGGCGGAGGCTACACCTTC. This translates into CASSYGQGGGYTF.

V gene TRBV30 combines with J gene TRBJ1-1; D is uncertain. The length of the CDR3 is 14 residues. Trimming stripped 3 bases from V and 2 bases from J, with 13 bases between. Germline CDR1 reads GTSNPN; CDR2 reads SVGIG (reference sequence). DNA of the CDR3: TGTGCCTGGAGGCAAGGCAGCCTAAACACTGAAGCTTTCTTT. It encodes CAWRQGSLNTEAFF.